The T cell receptor beta chain under discussion was sequenced for a study of CD8 T cells in ankylosing spondylitis. Study-wide results and limits: A TCR beta motif of fewer than ten highly homologous variants seemed to mark ankylosing spondylitis blood.

TCRdb called the 5' RACE reads again in MiXCR, with one record for every CDR3 protein. The sample gives some 200,000 distinct CDR3 sequences, more than 5.5% of which show up once; over 12% is in the top ten. CDR1 is MDHEN, CDR2 SYDVKM, per germline. J lost 0 bases, V lost 3 bases, and 8 bases had no gene match. The CDR3 totals 18 residues. Worth noting for this clonotype: Its specificity is unknown.

The source is a male donor with ankylosing spondylitis. Sequencing was performed on blood, either unsorted or a sorted T cell fraction (not recorded which). The chain links TRBV28 to TRBJ2-3, with 11 bases that match TRBD2. The CDR3 DNA follows: TGTGCCAGCAGTTTTGAGTCGGGACTAGCGGCTAGCACAGATACGCAGTATTTT. Amino acid sequence: CASSFESGLAASTDTQYF.